The 20 T cell receptor beta chains below come from one sample, sequenced in a study of neoadjuvant anti-PD-1 for oral cavity cancer. Generated by immunoSEQ multiplex PCR, the TCRdb table keeps only in-frame clones and is missing some. The table includes around 17,000 clones, 50% to 70% detected once. Sequenced here: PBMCs, sampled before nivolumab (anti-PD-1) treatment. Receptors were obtained from a person between 40 and 85 years old with oral cavity squamous cell carcinoma.

This chain joins TRBV5-4 and TRBJ2-2, with 7 bases aligning to TRBD2. There are 16 residues in the CDR3. Looked up from germline, CDR1 is SGHNT and CDR2 is YYREEE (reference sequence). V was clipped by 0 bases and J by 1 base; unmatched bases: 3. CDR3 coding DNA: TGTGCCAGCAGCTTGGGGACTAGGGGGAACACCGGGGAGCTGTTTTTT. Translating gives CASSLGTRGNTGELFF.

The V and J genes are TRBV2 and TRBJ2-7; 7 bases line up with TRBD2. The germline gives CDR1 SNHLY, CDR2 FYNNEI. After removal of 6 bases from V and 1 base from J, the junction contained 3 bases not matched to a gene. This CDR3 comprises 13 residues. The CDR3: CASRGGDSYEQYF. DNA for the CDR3: TGTGCCAGCAGGGGAGGGGATTCCTACGAGCAGTACTTC. The whole variable domain, filled in from reference TRBV2 and TRBJ2-7, reads EPEVTQTPSHQVTQMGQEVILRCVPISNHLYFYWYRQILGQKVEFLVSFYNNEISEKSEIFDDQFSVERPDGSNFTLKIRSTKLEDSAMYFCASRGGDSYEQYFGPGTRLTVT.

CDR3 loop: CASSLVFRPGTLTGELFF. In DNA form, the CDR3 reads TGTGCCAGCAGCTTGGTCTTCCGTCCGGGAACCCTCACCGGGGAGCTGTTTTTT. This chain connects TRBV5-8 to TRBJ2-2; tentative D call: TRBD2 (5 bases). Per germline, CDR1 SGHTS and CDR2 YDEGEE. CDR3 length equals 18 residues. V was shortened by 0 bases and J by 4 bases, with 19 bases between the two germline ends.

This clone was seen a handful of times. Here the CDR3 reads CAIWDRRVTEAFF. The CDR3 DNA follows: TGTGCCATCTGGGACAGACGGGTCACTGAAGCTTTCTTT. The chain is built from TRBV10-3 and TRBJ1-1; 7 nucleotides align to TRBD1. Germline CDR1 and CDR2: ENHRY and SYGVKD. The ends lost 8 bases at V and 4 bases at J; junction bases unmatched: 7. The CDR3 covers 13 residues.

The rearrangement links TRBV6-5 to TRBJ1-2, with TRBD1 identical over 8 bases. The CDR3 consists of 14 residues. Germline V gene data show CDR1 as MNHEY and CDR2 as SVGAGI. J lost 0 bases, V lost 4 bases, and 1 base had no gene match. The CDR3 DNA is TGTGCCAGCAGTTTGACAGGGGCTAACTATGGCTACACCTTC. This sequence encodes CASSLTGANYGYTF.

This clone has only a few counts. The genes are TRBV2 and TRBJ2-1; 9 bases agree with TRBD1. Trimming cost V 6 bases and J 6 bases; bases outside gene matches: 9. The CDR3 consists of 15 residues. Germline V gives CDR1 SNHLY, CDR2 FYNNEI. The CDR3 DNA sequence: TGTGCCAGCAGGGAGGGGACAGGGCTTTCCAATGAGCAGTTCTTC. Translation gives CASREGTGLSNEQFF.

V is TRBV6-5 and J is TRBJ2-5; TRBD1 agrees at 9 bases. The CDR3 runs 16 residues. Germline assignment: CDR1 MNHEY and CDR2 SVGAGI. The junction had 9 bases not matched to a gene; V was cut back by 2 bases and J by 5 bases. This chain's CDR3 is CASSYGNRGPGETQYF. The DNA of the CDR3 is TGTGCCAGCAGTTACGGGAACAGGGGGCCCGGGGAGACCCAGTACTTC.

The V call is TRBV19, the J call TRBJ2-3, with no clear D. In germline, CDR1 is LNHDA, CDR2 SQIVND (reference sequence). The CDR3 is 13 amino acids. Trimming removed 1 base at V and 2 bases at J, with 4 bases between. CDR3 nucleotides: TGTGCCAGTAGTATAGGTTCCACAGATACGCAGTATTTT. It yields the protein CASSIGSTDTQYF.

The chain carries TRBV29-1 and TRBJ2-7; possible D gene TRBD1, 6 bases. V lost 6 bases and J 2 bases, leaving 17 bases between the germline ends. This CDR3 is built from 14 residues. The germline gives CDR1 SQVTM, CDR2 ANQGSEA. CDR3 protein: CSVGPKTGTYEQYF. CDR3 DNA sequence: TGCAGCGTAGGACCTAAGACAGGAACCTACGAGCAGTACTTC.

J is TRBJ1-1 and V is TRBV5-6, with TRBD1 matching over 7 bases. CDR1 is SGHDT, CDR2 YYEEEE, per germline. This CDR3 comprises 14 residues. V was clipped by 0 bases and J by 5 bases; unmatched bases: 4. The CDR3 sequence: CASSLEGGSTEAFF. CDR3 bases: TGTGCCAGCAGCTTGGAAGGGGGCTCGACTGAAGCTTTCTTT.

V and J are TRBV29-1 and TRBJ2-2, with D possibly being TRBD1 or TRBD2 (7 bases each). The CDR3 consists of 14 residues. The V gene lost 6 bases and the J gene lost 8 bases, with 19 bases spanning the gap. Germline V gives CDR1 SQVTM, CDR2 ANQGSEA. The CDR3 region is CSVQGGGSVGELFF. The CDR3 DNA sequence: TGCAGCGTCCAAGGGGGCGGGAGCGTGGGGGAGCTGTTTTTT.

The chain recombines TRBV7-6 with TRBJ2-7; perhaps TRBD2 as D (5 bases). The CDR3 extends over 16 amino acids. Germline V gene sequence: CDR1 SGHVS, CDR2 FNYEAQ. V lost 4 bases and J lost 1, with 17 bases in between. CDR3 nucleotides: TGTGCCAGCAGCTCGACCGGGGTGGGGAAATCCTACGAGCAGTACTTC. Its translation is CASSSTGVGKSYEQYF.

The gene calls are TRBV6-5 and TRBJ1-2, with no clear D. Between the trimmed V and J ends, which lost 0 bases and 3 bases, there was a span of 5 bases. The CDR3 has 13 amino acids. Per germline, CDR1 MNHEY and CDR2 SVGAGI. The CDR3 loop is CASSYSRYYGYTF. In DNA form, the CDR3 reads TGTGCCAGCAGTTACTCGCGTTACTATGGCTACACCTTC.

V is TRBV15 and J is TRBJ2-2; TRBD2 matches 7 bases. Germline CDR1 LNHNV, CDR2 YYDKDF (reference sequence). V trimming: 0 bases; J trimming: 6 bases; junction bases outside the gene matches: 1. The CDR3 length is 14 residues. CDR3 DNA sequence: TGTGCCACCAGCAGAGAGGCGGGAGCCGGGGAGCTGTTTTTT. Translation gives CATSREAGAGELFF.

The V and J genes are TRBV6-1 and TRBJ2-5; 8 nucleotides match TRBD1. After removal of 4 bases from V and 5 bases from J, the junction contained 6 bases not matched to a gene. Germline V gives CDR1 MNHNS, CDR2 SASEGT. The CDR3 is made up of 14 amino acids. CDR3 in DNA: TGTGCCAGCAGTGCAGACAGGGGCCTTGAGACCCAGTACTTC. Residues: CASSADRGLETQYF.

V and J are TRBV30 and TRBJ2-5, with D perhaps TRBD2 (5 bases). This CDR3 spans 14 amino acids. Trimming cost V 3 bases and J 2 bases, with 13 bases left between them. From germline, CDR1 is GTSNPN and CDR2 SVGIG (reference sequence). In DNA form, the CDR3 reads TGTGCCTGGAGCCTACTTGGCGGGCAAGAGACCCAGTACTTC. This encodes CAWSLLGGQETQYF.

The chain couples TRBV10-2 to TRBJ2-1; D possibly uses TRBD1 or TRBD2 (5 bases each). V shed 4 bases and J shed 15 bases, with 25 bases lying between them. The CDR3 covers 15 residues. Germline V gives CDR1 WSHSY, CDR2 SAAADI. The CDR3 coding sequence is TGCGCCAGCAGTGGGGTCGAGGGACCAATTGGGGCTCGGTTCTTC. It translates to CASSGVEGPIGARFF.

V and J are TRBV5-1 and TRBJ2-1; possibly TRBD1 or TRBD2 for D (5 bases each). The V gene's germline CDR1 is SGHRS and CDR2 YFSETQ. V dropped 4 bases and J dropped 0 bases, with 14 bases sitting between them. The CDR3 has 16 amino acids. Here the CDR3 DNA reads TGCGCCAGCAGCCTATCCTGGGACCACTCCTACAATGAGCAGTTCTTC. Translation: CASSLSWDHSYNEQFF.

This chain links TRBV28 with TRBJ1-2; TRBD1 might be the D (5 bases). From germline, CDR1 is MDHEN and CDR2 SYDVKM. The V end lost 11 bases, the J end lost 13 bases, and 26 bases lay between the germline ends. The CDR3 is made up of 13 amino acids. In DNA form, the CDR3 reads TGTGCCTCCCTAGGCCAGGAGTCTTTTGGGGGCACCTTC. This encodes CASLGQESFGGTF.

The chain links TRBV27 to TRBJ2-5; the match to TRBD2 covers 10 bases. V lost 5 bases and J lost 2; bases outside the gene matches: 32. Germline V CDR1 and CDR2: MNHEY, SMNVEV (reference sequence). This CDR3 region has 24 residues. CDR3 protein: CASSKRLRGSSGRAVGWAQETQYF. The CDR3 DNA reads as TGTGCCAGCAGTAAACGTCTCAGGGGTTCGAGCGGGAGGGCCGTAGGGTGGGCACAAGAGACCCAGTACTTC.